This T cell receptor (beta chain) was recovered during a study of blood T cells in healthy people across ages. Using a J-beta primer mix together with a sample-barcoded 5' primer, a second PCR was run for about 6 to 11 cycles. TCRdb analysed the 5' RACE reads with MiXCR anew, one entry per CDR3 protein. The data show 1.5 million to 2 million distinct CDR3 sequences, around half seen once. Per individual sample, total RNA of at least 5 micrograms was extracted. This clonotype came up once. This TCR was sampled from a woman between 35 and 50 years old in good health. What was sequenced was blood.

As DNA, the CDR3 is TGTGCCAGCAGTTATAGGACAGGGAAAAACATTCAGTACTTC. Protein product: CASSYRTGKNIQYF. The V and J genes are TRBV28 and TRBJ2-4; 8 nucleotides align to TRBD1. CDR3 length: 14 amino acids. Looked up from germline, CDR1 is MDHEN and CDR2 is SYDVKM. With V trimmed by 4 bases and J by 4 bases, 3 bases remained unmatched.